This passage covers 9 T cell receptor beta chains from one sample sequenced in a study of beta chain features in type 1 diabetes. The entirety of the isolated RNA underwent reverse transcription, so expressed TCRB transcripts were sequenced. This table comes from immunoSEQ multiplex PCR, and its TCRdb copy is limited to in-frame clones, with some not included. The repertoire includes roughly 41,000 clones, roughly 49% of them detected once, and under 0.9% sits in the top ten. The sample taken for sequencing was central memory CD4+ T cells from blood. The source is a woman under 30 in good health.

This clone was seen just once. The chain has TRBV5-1 and TRBJ2-3, with 7 bases that match TRBD2. The V and J ends lost 4 bases and 7 bases, in that order; junction bases with no gene match: 12. The CDR3 contains 15 residues. CDR1 is SGHRS, CDR2 YFSETQ, per germline. DNA for the CDR3: TGCGCCAGCAGCCCCTGGGGGGGGGAGGAAAATACGCAGTATTTT. It is translated as CASSPWGGEENTQYF.

This clone showed up just once. The rearrangement links TRBV5-1 to TRBJ2-7, with D possibly being TRBD1 (6 bases). The CDR3 totals 15 residues. Trimming took off 4 bases at V and 2 bases at J, with 16 bases between the two ends. Germline CDR1 is SGHRS and CDR2 is YFSETQ. CDR3 protein: CASSLRTAKPYEQYF. CDR3 nucleotides: TGCGCCAGCAGCCTACGGACAGCTAAACCCTACGAGCAGTACTTC.

This clone has more than one count but fewer than ten. The genes are TRBV18 and TRBJ1-6; 8 bases fit TRBD1. V lost 4 bases and J lost 10; bases outside the gene matches: 9. The CDR3 totals 15 residues. Germline V gene sequence: CDR1 KGHSH, CDR2 LQKENI. CDR3 bases: TGTGCCAGCTCACAGTGGACAGGGTTGAGGTCACCCCTCCACTTT. Amino acids: CASSQWTGLRSPLHF.

The chain carries TRBV29-1 and TRBJ1-1; D call uncertain. The CDR3 covers 10 residues. V lost 5 bases and J lost 5, with 6 bases in between. Germline V lookup: CDR1 SQVTM, CDR2 ANQGSEA. CDR3 bases: TGCAGCGTTTGGGAGACTGAAGCTTTCTTT. It is translated as CSVWETEAFF.

V usage is TRBV27 and J usage is TRBJ1-2; D is unclear. V lost 9 bases and J lost 4, with 15 bases in between. This CDR3 contains 13 residues. Germline V gives CDR1 MNHEY, CDR2 SMNVEV (reference sequence). CDR3 coding DNA: TGTGCCAGTTCGCGAGGCTTCAGCTATGGCTACACCTTC. This sequence encodes CASSRGFSYGYTF.

The chain has TRBV19 and TRBJ1-2, with D possibly matching TRBD1 (6 bases). This CDR3 comprises 11 residues. The germline V and J ends were trimmed by 6 bases and 8 bases, with 10 bases remaining between them. CDR1 LNHDA and CDR2 SQIVND come from the germline V gene (reference sequence). CDR3 sequence reads: CASSRDTGYTF. For the CDR3, the DNA is TGTGCCAGTAGCAGGGACACCGGCTACACCTTC. The entire variable domain, with the rest obtained from reference TRBV19 and TRBJ1-2, is as follows: DGGITQSPKYLFRKEGQNVTLSCEQNLNHDAMYWYRQDPGQGLRLIYYSQIVNDFQKGDIAEGYSVSREKKESFPLTVTSAQKNPTAFYLCASSRDTGYTFGSGTRLTVV.

CDR3 amino acids: CASSGSTNEQFF. The CDR3 bases are TGTGCCAGCTCAGGGTCGACAAATGAGCAGTTCTTC. The chain joins TRBV6-6 to TRBJ2-1; possible D gene TRBD1, 5 bases. The CDR3 length is 12 residues. CDR1 is MNHNY, CDR2 SVGAGI, per germline (reference sequence). Trimming removed 8 bases at V and 7 bases at J, with 12 bases between.

The chain combines TRBV2 with TRBJ1-1, with 7 bases that match TRBD1. Trimming cost V 5 bases and J 5 bases; bases outside gene matches: 8. The CDR3 spans 14 residues. CDR1 and CDR2 (germline): SNHLY, FYNNEI. CDR3 in amino acids: CASSFQGGETEAFF. CDR3 in DNA: TGTGCCAGCAGTTTTCAGGGGGGAGAAACTGAAGCTTTCTTT.

This clone was detected only a few times. Germline and junction disagree at one end, which may indicate a read error. This chain joins TRBV2 and TRBJ2-7, with a weak D call TRBD1 (6 bases). CDR1 and CDR2 from the germline V gene are SNHLY and FYNNEI. The CDR3 has 15 residues. The CDR3 loop is CASNPDPGQLYAQYF. CDR3 bases: TGTGCCAGCAACCCCGACCCGGGACAACTCTACGCGCAGTACTTC.